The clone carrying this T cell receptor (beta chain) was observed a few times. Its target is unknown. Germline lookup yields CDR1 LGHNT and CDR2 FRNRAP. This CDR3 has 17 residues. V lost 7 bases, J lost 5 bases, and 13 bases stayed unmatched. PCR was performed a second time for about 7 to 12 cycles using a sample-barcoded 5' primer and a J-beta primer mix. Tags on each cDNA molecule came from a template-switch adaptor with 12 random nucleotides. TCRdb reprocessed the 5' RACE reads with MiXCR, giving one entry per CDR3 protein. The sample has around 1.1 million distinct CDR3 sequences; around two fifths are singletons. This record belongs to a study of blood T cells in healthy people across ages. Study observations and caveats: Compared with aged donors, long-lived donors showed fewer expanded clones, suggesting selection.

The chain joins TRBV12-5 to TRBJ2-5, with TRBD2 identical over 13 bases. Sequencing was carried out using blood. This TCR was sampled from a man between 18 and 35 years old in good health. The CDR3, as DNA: TGTGCTAGTGCCTATCTAAGGGGGACTAGCGGGGCTGAGACCCAGTACTTC. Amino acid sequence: CASAYLRGTSGAETQYF.